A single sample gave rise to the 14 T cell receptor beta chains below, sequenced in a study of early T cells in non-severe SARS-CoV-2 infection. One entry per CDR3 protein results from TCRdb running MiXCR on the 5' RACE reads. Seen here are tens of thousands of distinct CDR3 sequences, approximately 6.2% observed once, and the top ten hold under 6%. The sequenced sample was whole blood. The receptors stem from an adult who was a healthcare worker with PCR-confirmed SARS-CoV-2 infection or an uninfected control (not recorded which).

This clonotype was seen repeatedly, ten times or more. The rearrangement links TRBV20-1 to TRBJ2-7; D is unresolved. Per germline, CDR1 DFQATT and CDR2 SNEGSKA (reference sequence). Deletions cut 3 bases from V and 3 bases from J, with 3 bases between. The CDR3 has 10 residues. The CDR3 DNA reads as TGCAGTGCTAGTGTCTACGAGCAGTACTTC. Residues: CSASVYEQYF.

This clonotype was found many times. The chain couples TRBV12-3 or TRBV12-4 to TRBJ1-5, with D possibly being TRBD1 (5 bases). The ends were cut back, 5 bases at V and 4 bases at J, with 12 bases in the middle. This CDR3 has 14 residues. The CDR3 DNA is TGTGCCAGCAGTCTACAGGAGGGGAATCAGCCCCAGCATTTT. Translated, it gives CASSLQEGNQPQHF.

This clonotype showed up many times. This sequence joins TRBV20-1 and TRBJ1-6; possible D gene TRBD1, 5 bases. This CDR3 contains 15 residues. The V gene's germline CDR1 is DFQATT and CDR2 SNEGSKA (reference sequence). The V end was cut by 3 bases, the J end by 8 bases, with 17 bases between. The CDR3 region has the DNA TGCAGTGCTAGGGTTGCGGGACTCAACGATTCACCCCTCCACTTT. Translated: CSARVAGLNDSPLHF.

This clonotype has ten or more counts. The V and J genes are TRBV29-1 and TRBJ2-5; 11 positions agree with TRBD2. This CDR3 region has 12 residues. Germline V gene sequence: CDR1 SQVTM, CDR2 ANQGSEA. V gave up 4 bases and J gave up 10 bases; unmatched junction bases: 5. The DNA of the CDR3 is TGCAGCGTTGCACTAGCGGGAGCGGTCCAGTACTTC. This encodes CSVALAGAVQYF. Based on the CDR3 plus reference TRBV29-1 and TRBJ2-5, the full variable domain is SAVISQKPSRDICQRGTSLTIQCQVDSQVTMMFWYRQQPGQSLTLIATANQGSEATYESGFVIDKFPISRPNLTFSTLTVSNMSPEDSSIYLCSVALAGAVQYFGPGTRLLVL.

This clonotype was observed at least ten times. The CDR3 region is CASGGGQTSTDTQYF. The DNA of the CDR3 is TGTGCTAGTGGGGGGGGACAGACCAGCACAGATACGCAGTATTTT. J is TRBJ2-3 and V is TRBV12-5; maybe TRBD1 (7 bases). Germline V lookup: CDR1 LGHNT, CDR2 FRNRAP. The CDR3 length is 15 residues. Trimming removed 6 bases from V and 0 bases from J, with 13 bases in between.

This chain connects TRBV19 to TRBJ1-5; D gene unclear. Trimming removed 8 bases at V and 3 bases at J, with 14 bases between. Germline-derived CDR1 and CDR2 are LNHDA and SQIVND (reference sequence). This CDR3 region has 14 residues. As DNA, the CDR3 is TGTGCCAGTTCTTCGGACGTACCCAATCAGCCCCAGCATTTT. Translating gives CASSSDVPNQPQHF.

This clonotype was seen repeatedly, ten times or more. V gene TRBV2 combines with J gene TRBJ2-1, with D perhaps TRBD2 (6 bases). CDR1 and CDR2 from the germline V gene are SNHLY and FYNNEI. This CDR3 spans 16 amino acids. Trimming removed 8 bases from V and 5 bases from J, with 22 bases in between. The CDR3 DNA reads TGTGCCAGCCGCAGGGTTCGAGCGGGCGGCAACAATGAGCAGTTCTTC. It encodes CASRRVRAGGNNEQFF.

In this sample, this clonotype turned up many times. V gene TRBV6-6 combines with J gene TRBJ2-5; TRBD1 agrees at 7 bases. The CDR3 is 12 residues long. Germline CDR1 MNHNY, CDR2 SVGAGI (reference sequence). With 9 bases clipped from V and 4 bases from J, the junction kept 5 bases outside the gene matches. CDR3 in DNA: TGTGCCAGTTGGGCAGGGGGAGAGACCCAGTACTTC. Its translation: CASWAGGETQYF.

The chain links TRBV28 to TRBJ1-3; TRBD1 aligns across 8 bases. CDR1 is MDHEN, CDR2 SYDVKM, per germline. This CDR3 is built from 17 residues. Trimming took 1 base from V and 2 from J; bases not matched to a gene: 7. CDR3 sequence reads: CASSLLVRTGPGNTIYF. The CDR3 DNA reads TGTGCCAGCAGTTTATTAGTGCGGACAGGGCCTGGAAACACCATATATTTT.

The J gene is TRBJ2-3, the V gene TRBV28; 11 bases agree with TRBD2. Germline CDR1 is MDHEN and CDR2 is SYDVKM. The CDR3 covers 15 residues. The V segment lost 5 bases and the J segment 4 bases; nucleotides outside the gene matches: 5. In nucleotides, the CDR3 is TGTGCCAGCAGTCCGACTAGCGGGATGGCAGATACGCAGTATTTT. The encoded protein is CASSPTSGMADTQYF.

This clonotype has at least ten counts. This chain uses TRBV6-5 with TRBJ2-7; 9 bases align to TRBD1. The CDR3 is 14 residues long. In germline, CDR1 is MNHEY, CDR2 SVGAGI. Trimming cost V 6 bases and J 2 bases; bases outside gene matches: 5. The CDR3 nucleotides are TGTGCCAGCAGCCAGGACAGGGGAACCTACGAGCAGTACTTC. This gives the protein CASSQDRGTYEQYF.

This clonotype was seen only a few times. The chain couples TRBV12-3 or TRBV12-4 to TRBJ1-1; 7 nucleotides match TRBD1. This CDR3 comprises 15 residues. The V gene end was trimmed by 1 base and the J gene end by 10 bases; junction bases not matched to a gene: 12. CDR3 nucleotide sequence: TGTGCCAGCAGTTTAGTGGCACAGGGGCGCGACGCAGCTTTCTTT. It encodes CASSLVAQGRDAAFF.

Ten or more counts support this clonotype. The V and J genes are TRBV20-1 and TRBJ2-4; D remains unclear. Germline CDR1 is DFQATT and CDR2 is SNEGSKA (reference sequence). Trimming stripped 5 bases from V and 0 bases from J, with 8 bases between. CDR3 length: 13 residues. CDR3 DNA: TGCAGTGCTTGGGCGCTAGCCAAAAACATTCAGTACTTC. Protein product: CSAWALAKNIQYF.

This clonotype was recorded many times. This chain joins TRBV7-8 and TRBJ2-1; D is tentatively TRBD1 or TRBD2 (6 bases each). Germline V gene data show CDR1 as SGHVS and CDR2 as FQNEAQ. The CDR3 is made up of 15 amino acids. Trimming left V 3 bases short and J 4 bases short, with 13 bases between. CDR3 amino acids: CASSLGAGRYNEQFF. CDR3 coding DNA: TGTGCCAGCAGCTTGGGGGCGGGAAGGTACAATGAGCAGTTCTTC.